This T cell receptor beta chain derives from a study of blood T cells in healthy people across ages. Germline V gene data show CDR1 as SGHRS and CDR2 as YFSETQ. This CDR3 has 16 amino acids. As concerns this clonotype: One end of the junction does not line up with germline, which may come from a read error.

It was with a sample-barcoded 5' primer and a J-beta primer mix that a second PCR of roughly 7 to 12 cycles was run. TCRdb used MiXCR to reprocess the 5' RACE reads, holding one entry per CDR3 protein. Altogether approximately 1.5 million distinct CDR3 sequences are present, roughly 32% being singletons, with the ten largest covering around 10%. This receptor was obtained from a woman in her thirties in good health. The chain links TRBV5-1 to TRBJ2-5; 9 bases align to TRBD2. Input material: blood. The CDR3 loop reads CASGLLVAGAQETQYF. In DNA, the CDR3 is TGCGCCAGCGGCTTATTGGTAGCGGGGGCACAAGAGACCCAGTACTTC.